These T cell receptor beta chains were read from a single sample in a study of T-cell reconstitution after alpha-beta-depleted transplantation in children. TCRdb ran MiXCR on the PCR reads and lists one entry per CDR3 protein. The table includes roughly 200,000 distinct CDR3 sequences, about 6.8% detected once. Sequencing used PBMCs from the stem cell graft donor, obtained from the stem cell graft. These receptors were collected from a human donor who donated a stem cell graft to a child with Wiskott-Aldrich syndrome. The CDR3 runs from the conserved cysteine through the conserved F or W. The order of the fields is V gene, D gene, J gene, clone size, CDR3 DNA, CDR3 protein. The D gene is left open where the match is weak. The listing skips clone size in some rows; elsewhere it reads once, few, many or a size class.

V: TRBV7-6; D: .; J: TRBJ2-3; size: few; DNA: TGTGCCAGCAGCAGGACAGCCGGCACAGATACGCAGTATTTT; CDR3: CASSRTAGTDTQYF
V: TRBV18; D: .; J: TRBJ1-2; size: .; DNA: TGTGCCAGCTCACCAGGAGGGGGATCCACCTTC; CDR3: CASSPGGGSTF
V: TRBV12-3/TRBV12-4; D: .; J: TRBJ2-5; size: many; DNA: TGTGCCAGCAGTTCCCGAAGTGCAGGAAACCCCCTCTTC; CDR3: CASSSRSAGNPLF
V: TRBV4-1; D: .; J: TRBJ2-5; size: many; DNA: TGCGCCAGCAGCCAAGAAGGGGCGGCAGGGAAGACCCAGTACTTC; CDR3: CASSQEGAAGKTQYF
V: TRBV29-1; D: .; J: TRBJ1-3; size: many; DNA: TGCAGCGTTGAAGCCAGCCTTGGAGGAAACACCATATATTTT; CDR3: CSVEASLGGNTIYF
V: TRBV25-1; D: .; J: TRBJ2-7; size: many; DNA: TGTGCCAGCAGTGAAGGAGGCAGAAAAGGGGAGCAGTACTTC; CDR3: CASSEGGRKGEQYF
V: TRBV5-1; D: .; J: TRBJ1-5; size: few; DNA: TGCGCCAGCAGCTCGGGGGGTTTCAGGGATCAGCCCCAGCATTTT; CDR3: CASSSGGFRDQPQHF
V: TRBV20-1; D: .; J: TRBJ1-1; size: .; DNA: TGCAGTGCGATAAAACTAGCCATGAACACTGAAGCTTTCTTT; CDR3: CSAIKLAMNTEAFF
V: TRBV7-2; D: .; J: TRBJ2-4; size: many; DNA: TGTGCCAGCAGCCTTAACAGAATTCTAGCCAAAAACATTCAGTACTTC; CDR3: CASSLNRILAKNIQYF
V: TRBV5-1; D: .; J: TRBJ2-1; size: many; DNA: TGCGCCAGCAGCTTGGGAGCGTGGAGCTCCTACAATGAGCAGTTCTTC; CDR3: CASSLGAWSSYNEQFF
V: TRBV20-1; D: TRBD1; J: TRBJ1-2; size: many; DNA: TGCAGTGCTAGGGGACAGAACTATGGCTACACCTTC; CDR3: CSARGQNYGYTF
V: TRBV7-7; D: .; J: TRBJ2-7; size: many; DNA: TGTGCCAGCAGCTCGGGACGGGGGTACGAGCAGTACTTC; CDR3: CASSSGRGYEQYF
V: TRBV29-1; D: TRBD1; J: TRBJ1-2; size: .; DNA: TGCAGCGTTCCGGGACAGGGTAACTATGGCTACACCTTC; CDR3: CSVPGQGNYGYTF
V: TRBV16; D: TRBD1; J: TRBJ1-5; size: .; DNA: TGTGCCAGCAGTCTCTTTAGGGACAGGGGCAATCAGCCCCAGCATTTT; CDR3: CASSLFRDRGNQPQHF
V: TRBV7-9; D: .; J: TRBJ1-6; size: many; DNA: TGTGCCAGCAGCGCACAGGGCTTTTCGTCACCCCTCCACTTT; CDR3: CASSAQGFSSPLHF
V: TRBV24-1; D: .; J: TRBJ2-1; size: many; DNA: TGTGCCTCGTCCGCCCGGGGAAGTGATGAGCAGTTCTTC; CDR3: CASSARGSDEQFF